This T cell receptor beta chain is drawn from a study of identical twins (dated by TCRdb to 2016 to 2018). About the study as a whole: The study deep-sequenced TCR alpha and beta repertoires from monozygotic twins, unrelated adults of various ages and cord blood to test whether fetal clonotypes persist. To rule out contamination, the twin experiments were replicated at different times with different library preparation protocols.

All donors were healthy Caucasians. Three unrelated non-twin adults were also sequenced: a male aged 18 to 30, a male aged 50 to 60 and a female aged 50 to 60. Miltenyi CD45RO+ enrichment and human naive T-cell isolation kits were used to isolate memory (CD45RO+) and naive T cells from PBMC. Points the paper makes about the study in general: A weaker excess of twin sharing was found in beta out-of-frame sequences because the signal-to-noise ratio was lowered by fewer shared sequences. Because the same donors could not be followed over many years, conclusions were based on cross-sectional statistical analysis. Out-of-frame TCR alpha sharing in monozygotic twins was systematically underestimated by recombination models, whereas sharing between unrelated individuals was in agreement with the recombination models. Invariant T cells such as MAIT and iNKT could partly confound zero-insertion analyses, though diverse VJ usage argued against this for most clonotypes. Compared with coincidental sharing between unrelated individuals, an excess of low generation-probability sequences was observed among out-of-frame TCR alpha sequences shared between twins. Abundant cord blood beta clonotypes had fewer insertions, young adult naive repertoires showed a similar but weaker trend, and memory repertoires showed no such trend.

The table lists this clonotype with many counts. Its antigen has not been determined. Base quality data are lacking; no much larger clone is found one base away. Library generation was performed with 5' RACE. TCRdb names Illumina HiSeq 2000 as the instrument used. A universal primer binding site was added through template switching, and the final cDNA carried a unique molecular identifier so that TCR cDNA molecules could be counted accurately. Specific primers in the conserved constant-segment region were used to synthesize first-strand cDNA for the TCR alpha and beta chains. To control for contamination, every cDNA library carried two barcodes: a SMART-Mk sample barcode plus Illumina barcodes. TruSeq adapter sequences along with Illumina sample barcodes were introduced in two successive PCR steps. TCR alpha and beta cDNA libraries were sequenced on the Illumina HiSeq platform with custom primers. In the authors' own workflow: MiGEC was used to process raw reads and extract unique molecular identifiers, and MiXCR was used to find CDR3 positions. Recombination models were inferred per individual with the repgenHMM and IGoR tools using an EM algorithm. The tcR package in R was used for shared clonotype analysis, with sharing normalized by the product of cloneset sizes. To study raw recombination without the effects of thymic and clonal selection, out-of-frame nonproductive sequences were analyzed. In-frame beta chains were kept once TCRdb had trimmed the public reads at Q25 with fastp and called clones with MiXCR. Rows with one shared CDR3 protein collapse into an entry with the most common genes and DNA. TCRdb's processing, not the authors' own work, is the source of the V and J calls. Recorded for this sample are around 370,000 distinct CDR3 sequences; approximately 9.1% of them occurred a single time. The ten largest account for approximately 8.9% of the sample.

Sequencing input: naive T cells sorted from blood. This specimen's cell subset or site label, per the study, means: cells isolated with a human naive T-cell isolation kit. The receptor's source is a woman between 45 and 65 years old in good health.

Read as DNA, the sequence is TGCGCCAGCAGCCAGCGGGGCTGGGACACTGAAGCTTTCTTT. Its protein product is CASSQRGWDTEAFF. The chain is assembled from TRBV5-1 and TRBJ1-1, with TRBD1 tentatively as D gene (5 bases match). Taken from cysteine to phenylalanine, the CDR3 has 14 residues. The DNA shown is the 42-base CDR3, in frame from base 1. V is cut by 4 bases and J by 3 bases, and the space between the germline ends is 13 bases. The germline V gene provides CDR1 SGHRS and CDR2 YFSETQ. Where the CDR3 stops, the reference TRBV5-1 and TRBJ1-1 genes take over; the full variable domain is KAGVTQTPRYLIKTRGQQVTLSCSPISGHRSVSWYQQTPGQGLQFLFEYFSETQRNKGNFPGRFSGRQFSNSRSEMNVSTLELGDSALYLCASSQRGWDTEAFFGQGTRLTVV.